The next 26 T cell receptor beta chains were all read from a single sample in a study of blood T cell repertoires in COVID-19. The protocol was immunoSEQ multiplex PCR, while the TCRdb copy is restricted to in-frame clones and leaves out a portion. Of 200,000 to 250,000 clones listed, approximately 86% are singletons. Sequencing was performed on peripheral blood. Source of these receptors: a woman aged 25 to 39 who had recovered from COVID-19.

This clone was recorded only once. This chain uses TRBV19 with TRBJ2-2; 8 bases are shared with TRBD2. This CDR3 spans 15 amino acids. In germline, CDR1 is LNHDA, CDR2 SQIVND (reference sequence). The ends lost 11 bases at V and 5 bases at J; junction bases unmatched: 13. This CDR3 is CASFSSGGWTGELFF. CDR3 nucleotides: TGTGCCTCATTCTCCAGCGGGGGATGGACCGGGGAGCTGTTTTTT.

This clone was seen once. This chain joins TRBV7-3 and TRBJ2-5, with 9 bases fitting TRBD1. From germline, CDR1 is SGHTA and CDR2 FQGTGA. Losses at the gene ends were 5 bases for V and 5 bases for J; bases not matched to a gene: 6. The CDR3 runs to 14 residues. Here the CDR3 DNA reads TGTGCCAGCAGCGTTACAGGGGGCTGGGAGACCCAGTACTTC. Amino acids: CASSVTGGWETQYF. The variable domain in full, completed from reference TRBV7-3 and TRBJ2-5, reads GAGVSQTPSNKVTEKGKYVELRCDPISGHTALYWYRQSLGQGPEFLIYFQGTGAADDSGLPNDRFFAVRPEGSVSTLKIQRTERGDSAVYLCASSVTGGWETQYFGPGTRLLVL.

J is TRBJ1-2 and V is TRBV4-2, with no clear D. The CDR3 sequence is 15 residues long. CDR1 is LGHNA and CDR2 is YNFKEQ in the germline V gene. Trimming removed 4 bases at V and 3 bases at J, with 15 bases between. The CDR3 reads CASSRGRDSDYGYTF. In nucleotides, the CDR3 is TGTGCCAGCAGCCGAGGAAGAGATTCCGACTATGGCTACACCTTC.

CDR3 coding DNA: TGTGCCTGGAGAGGAGGGACGCGGGGGGGGCCAGATACGCAGTATTTT. This codes for CAWRGGTRGGPDTQYF. The chain employs TRBV30 and TRBJ2-3; 9 bases are a match to TRBD2. This CDR3 has 16 amino acids. Germline V gene sequence: CDR1 GTSNPN, CDR2 SVGIG (reference sequence). The junction had 11 bases not matched to a gene; V was cut back by 3 bases and J by 4 bases. Full variable domain (missing parts from reference TRBV30 and TRBJ2-3): SQTIHQWPATLVQPVGSPLSLECTVEGTSNPNLYWYRQAAGRGLQLLFYSVGIGQISSEVPQNLSASRPQDRQFILSSKKLLLSDSGFYLCAWRGGTRGGPDTQYFGPGTRLTVL.

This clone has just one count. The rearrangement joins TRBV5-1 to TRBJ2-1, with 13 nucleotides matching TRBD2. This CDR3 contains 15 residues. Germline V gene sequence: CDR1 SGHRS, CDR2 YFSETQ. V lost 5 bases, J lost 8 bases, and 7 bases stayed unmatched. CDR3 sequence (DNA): TGCGCCAGCAGACAAGGGACTAGCGGGGAGGATGAGCAGTTCTTC. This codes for CASRQGTSGEDEQFF. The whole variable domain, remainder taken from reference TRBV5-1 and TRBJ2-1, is KAGVTQTPRYLIKTRGQQVTLSCSPISGHRSVSWYQQTPGQGLQFLFEYFSETQRNKGNFPGRFSGRQFSNSRSEMNVSTLELGDSALYLCASRQGTSGEDEQFFGPGTRLTVL.

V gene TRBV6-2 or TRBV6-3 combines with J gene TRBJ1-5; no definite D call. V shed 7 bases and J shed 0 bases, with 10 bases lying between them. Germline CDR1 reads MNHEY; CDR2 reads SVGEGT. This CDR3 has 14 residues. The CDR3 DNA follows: TGTGCCAGCACCCCCCGGGGTAGCAATCAGCCCCAGCATTTT. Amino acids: CASTPRGSNQPQHF.

CDR3 in DNA: TGCGCCAGCAGCCCCTCCAGGACTAGCGGGGCGTACACCTACAATGAGCAGTTCTTC. Translated: CASSPSRTSGAYTYNEQFF. The chain links TRBV5-1 to TRBJ2-1; 12 bases match TRBD2. The CDR3 has 19 amino acids. V trimming: 4 bases; J trimming: 2 bases; junction bases outside the gene matches: 13. Germline assignment: CDR1 SGHRS and CDR2 YFSETQ.

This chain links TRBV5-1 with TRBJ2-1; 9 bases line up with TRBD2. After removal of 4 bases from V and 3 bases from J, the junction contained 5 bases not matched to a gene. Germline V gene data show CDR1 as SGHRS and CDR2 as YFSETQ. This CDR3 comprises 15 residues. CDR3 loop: CASSNPSGVYNEQFF. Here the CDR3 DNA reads TGCGCCAGCAGCAACCCTAGCGGGGTCTACAATGAGCAGTTCTTC.

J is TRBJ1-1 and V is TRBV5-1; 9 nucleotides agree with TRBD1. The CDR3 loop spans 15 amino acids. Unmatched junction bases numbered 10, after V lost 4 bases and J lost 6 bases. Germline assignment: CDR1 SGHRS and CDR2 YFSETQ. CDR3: CASSGTGTGISEAFF. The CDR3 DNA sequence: TGCGCCAGCAGCGGAACCGGGACAGGGATCTCTGAAGCTTTCTTT.

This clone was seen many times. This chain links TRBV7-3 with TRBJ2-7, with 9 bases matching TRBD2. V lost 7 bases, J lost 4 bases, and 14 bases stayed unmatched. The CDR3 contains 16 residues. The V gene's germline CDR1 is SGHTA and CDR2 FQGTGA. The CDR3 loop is CASTLGPIAGEYEQYF. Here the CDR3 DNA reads TGTGCCAGCACCCTGGGGCCTATAGCGGGGGAGTACGAGCAGTACTTC.

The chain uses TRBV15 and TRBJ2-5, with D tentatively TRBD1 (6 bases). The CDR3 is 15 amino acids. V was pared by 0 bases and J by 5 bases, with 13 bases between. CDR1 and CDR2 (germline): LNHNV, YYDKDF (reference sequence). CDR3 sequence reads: CATSRDWAGVETQYF. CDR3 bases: TGTGCCACCAGCAGAGATTGGGCAGGGGTCGAGACCCAGTACTTC.

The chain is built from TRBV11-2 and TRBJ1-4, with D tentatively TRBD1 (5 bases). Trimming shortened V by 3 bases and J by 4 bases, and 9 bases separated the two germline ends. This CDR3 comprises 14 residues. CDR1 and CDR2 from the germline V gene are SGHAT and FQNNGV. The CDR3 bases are TGTGCCAGCAGCTTGGCGGGGGGTAATGAAAAACTGTTTTTT. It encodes CASSLAGGNEKLFF.

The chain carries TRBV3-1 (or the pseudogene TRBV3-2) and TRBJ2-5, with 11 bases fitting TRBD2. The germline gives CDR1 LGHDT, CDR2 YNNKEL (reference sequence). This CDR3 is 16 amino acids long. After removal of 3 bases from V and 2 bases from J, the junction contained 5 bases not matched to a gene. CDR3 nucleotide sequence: TGTGCCAGCAGCCATTCCCTAGCGGGGGGTCAAGAGACCCAGTACTTC. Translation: CASSHSLAGGQETQYF.

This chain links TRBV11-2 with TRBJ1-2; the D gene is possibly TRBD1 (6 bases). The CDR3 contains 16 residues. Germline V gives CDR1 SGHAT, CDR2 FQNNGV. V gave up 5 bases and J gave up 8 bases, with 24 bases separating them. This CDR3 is CASSPSAGRGAWGYTF. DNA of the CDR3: TGTGCCAGCAGCCCTAGTGCGGGCAGGGGAGCCTGGGGCTACACCTTC.

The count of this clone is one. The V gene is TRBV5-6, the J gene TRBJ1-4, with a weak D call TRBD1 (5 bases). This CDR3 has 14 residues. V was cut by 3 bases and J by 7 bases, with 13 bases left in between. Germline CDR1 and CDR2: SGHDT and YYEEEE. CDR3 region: CASSSQGEAEKLFF. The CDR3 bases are TGTGCCAGCAGCTCACAAGGGGAAGCTGAAAAACTGTTTTTT. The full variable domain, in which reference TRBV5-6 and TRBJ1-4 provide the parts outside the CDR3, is DAGVTQSPTHLIKTRGQQVTLRCSPKSGHDTVSWYQQALGQGPQFIFQYYEEEERQRGNFPDRFSGHQFPNYSSELNVNALLLGDSALYLCASSSQGEAEKLFFGSGTQLSVL.

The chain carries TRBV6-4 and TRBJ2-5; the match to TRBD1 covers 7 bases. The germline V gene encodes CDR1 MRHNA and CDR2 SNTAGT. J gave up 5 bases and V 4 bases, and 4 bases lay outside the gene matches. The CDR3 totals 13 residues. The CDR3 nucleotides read TGTGCCAGCAGTGTCAACAGGGGCGAGACCCAGTACTTC. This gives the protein CASSVNRGETQYF.

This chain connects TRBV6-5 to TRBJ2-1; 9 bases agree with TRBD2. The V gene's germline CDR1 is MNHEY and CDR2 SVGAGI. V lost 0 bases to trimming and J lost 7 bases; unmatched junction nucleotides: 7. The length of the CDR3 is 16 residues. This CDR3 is CASSYSPAGGVNEQFF. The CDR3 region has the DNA TGTGCCAGCAGTTACTCACCAGCGGGGGGTGTAAATGAGCAGTTCTTC.

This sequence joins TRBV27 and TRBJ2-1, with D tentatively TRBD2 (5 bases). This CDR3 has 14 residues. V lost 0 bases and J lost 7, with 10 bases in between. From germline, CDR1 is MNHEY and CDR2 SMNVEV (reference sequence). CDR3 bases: TGTGCCAGCAGTTTATCGCGGGCAGCTAATGAGCAGTTCTTC. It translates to CASSLSRAANEQFF.

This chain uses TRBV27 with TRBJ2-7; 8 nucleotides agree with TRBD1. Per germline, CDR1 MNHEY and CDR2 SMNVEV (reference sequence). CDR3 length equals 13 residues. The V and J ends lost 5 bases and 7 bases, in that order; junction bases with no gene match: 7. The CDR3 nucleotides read TGTGCCAGCAGTCAGACAGGGGCGGGGGAGCAGTACTTC. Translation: CASSQTGAGEQYF.

The DNA for the CDR3 is TGTGCCTGGAGCGGGGAGAGGTCCTACGAGCAGTACTTC. Translation gives CAWSGERSYEQYF. This rearrangement joins TRBV30 to TRBJ2-7; D is perhaps TRBD2 (5 bases). This CDR3 region has 13 residues. Germline V gene data show CDR1 as GTSNPN and CDR2 as SVGIG (reference sequence). V was clipped by 3 bases and J by 1 base, with 10 bases between them.

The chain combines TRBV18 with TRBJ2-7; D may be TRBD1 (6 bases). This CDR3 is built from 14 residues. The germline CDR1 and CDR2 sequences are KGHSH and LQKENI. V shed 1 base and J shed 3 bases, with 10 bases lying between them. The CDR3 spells CASSPQDSVYEQYF. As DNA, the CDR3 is TGTGCCAGCTCACCACAGGACAGTGTCTACGAGCAGTACTTC.

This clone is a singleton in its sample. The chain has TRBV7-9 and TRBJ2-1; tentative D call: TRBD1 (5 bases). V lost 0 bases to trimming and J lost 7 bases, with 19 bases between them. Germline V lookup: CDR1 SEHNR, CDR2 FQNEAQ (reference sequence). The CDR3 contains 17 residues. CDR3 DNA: TGTGCCAGCAGCTTAGCCCTTAGGGGCGATGTCGTGAATGAGCAGTTCTTC. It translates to CASSLALRGDVVNEQFF.

CDR3 sequence: CASSSTGWNEKLFF. In nucleotides, the CDR3 is TGCGCCAGCAGCTCGACAGGATGGAATGAAAAACTGTTTTTT. This chain uses TRBV5-1 with TRBJ1-4, with D perhaps TRBD1 (6 bases). The CDR3 totals 14 residues. V was pared by 3 bases and J by 5 bases, with 11 bases between. The germline CDR1 and CDR2 sequences are SGHRS and YFSETQ.

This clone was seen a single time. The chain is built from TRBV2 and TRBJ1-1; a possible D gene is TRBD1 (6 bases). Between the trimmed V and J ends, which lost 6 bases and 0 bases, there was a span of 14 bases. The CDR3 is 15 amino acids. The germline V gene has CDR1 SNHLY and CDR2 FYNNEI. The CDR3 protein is CASRRGAPMNTEAFF. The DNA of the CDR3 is TGTGCCAGCAGGCGGGGGGCTCCTATGAACACTGAAGCTTTCTTT.

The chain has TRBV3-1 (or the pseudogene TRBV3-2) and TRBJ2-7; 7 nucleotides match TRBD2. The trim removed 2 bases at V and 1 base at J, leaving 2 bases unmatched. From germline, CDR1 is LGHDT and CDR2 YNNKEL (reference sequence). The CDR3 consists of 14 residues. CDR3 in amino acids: CASSQLAVSYEQYF. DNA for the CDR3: TGTGCCAGCAGCCAACTAGCGGTTTCCTACGAGCAGTACTTC.

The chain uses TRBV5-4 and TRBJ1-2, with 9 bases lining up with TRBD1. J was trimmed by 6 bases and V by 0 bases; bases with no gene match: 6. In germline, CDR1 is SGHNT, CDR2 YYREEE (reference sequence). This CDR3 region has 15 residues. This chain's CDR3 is CASSLDWTGVDGYTF. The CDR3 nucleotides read TGTGCCAGCAGCTTGGATTGGACAGGGGTAGATGGCTACACCTTC.